One and the same sample provided the 7 T cell receptor beta chains below, sequenced in a study of vaccination effects on CD4 cells after COVID-19. These receptors are not linked to any known antigen. In the ViraFEST assay, antigen-specific CD4+ clonotypes were identified by expansion after peptide-pool stimulation. Following culture for ten to eleven days, CD4+ T cells were isolated. No vaccinee had earlier SARS-CoV-2 infection, and nucleocapsid antibodies were negative. Some clones are missing from TCRdb's copy, which holds only in-frame ones; the method was immunoSEQ multiplex PCR. Among tens of thousands of clones listed, more than 60% were seen once. The specimen comprised CD4+ T cells from PBMCs cultured with SARS-CoV-2 spike peptides, sampled before COVID-19 vaccination. Receptors originate from a human donor who received a COVID-19 vaccine.

This chain joins TRBV6-5 and TRBJ2-2; D assignment may be TRBD1 or TRBD2 (5 bases each). Trimming left V 8 bases short and J 6 bases short, with 13 bases between. CDR3 length: 13 residues. The germline CDR1 and CDR2 sequences are MNHEY and SVGAGI. The CDR3: CASLGTGAGELFF. In DNA form, the CDR3 reads TGTGCCAGCTTAGGGACCGGAGCCGGGGAGCTGTTTTTT.

This clone was found once. The CDR3 DNA follows: TGTGCCATCAGTGAGAGCTCTAGCGGGGCTGATACGCAGTATTTT. Residues: CAISESSSGADTQYF. The chain is built from TRBV10-3 and TRBJ2-3; the match to TRBD2 covers 9 bases. The CDR3 has 15 residues. V shed 2 bases, J shed 6 bases, and the junction held 6 bases outside the gene matches. The germline V gene has CDR1 ENHRY and CDR2 SYGVKD.

This chain connects TRBV5-4 to TRBJ2-5; D is possibly TRBD2 (6 bases). CDR3 length equals 14 residues. Deletions cut 1 base from V and 5 bases from J, with 12 bases between. Germline values: CDR1 SGHNT, CDR2 YYREEE (reference sequence). The CDR3 protein is CASSLFAGRETQYF. CDR3 sequence (DNA): TGTGCCAGCAGCTTGTTTGCAGGGAGGGAGACCCAGTACTTC.

This CDR3 reads CASSKPPGTGEKLFF. CDR3 in DNA: TGTGCCAGTAGTAAGCCGCCCGGGACCGGTGAAAAACTGTTTTTT. V is TRBV19 and J is TRBJ1-4, with D perhaps matching TRBD1 (5 bases). Germline V lookup: CDR1 LNHDA, CDR2 SQIVND (reference sequence). V was trimmed by 4 bases and J by 7 bases, leaving 16 bases between them. The CDR3 has 15 residues.

This clone has a single count. The V and J genes are TRBV7-6 and TRBJ2-3, with D possibly being TRBD1 or TRBD2 (5 bases each). With 1 base removed from V and 1 base from J, the gap between germline ends came to 12 bases. Germline assignment: CDR1 SGHVS and CDR2 FNYEAQ. The length of the CDR3 is 16 residues. CDR3 in DNA: TGTGCCAGCAGCTTAGGTTCGGGGCGGGGCACAGATACGCAGTATTTT. Translating gives CASSLGSGRGTDTQYF. The full variable domain, completed using reference TRBV7-6 and TRBJ2-3, is GAGVSQSPRYKVTKRGQDVALRCDPISGHVSLYWYRQALGQGPEFLTYFNYEAQQDKSGLPNDRFSAERPEGSISTLTIQRTEQRDSAMYRCASSLGSGRGTDTQYFGPGTRLTVL.

The V and J genes are TRBV28 and TRBJ1-2; D gene unclear. Trimming removed 2 bases at V and 1 base at J, with 11 bases between. The V gene's germline CDR1 is MDHEN and CDR2 SYDVKM. This CDR3 comprises 15 residues. CDR3 in DNA: TGTGCCAGCAGTTTAAGCACAGCACTTAACTATGGCTACACCTTC. It translates to CASSLSTALNYGYTF.

The gene calls are TRBV5-6 and TRBJ2-4, with D tentatively TRBD1 (6 bases). The V end lost 4 bases, the J end lost 4 bases, and 15 bases lay between the germline ends. This CDR3 is built from 15 residues. Germline loops: CDR1 SGHDT, CDR2 YYEEEE. CDR3 loop: CASSKSRGIKNIQYF. In DNA form, the CDR3 reads TGTGCCAGCAGCAAAAGCAGGGGAATTAAAAACATTCAGTACTTC.